Sequencing of this T cell receptor (beta chain) was carried out in a study of blood T cells in healthy people across ages. V lost 5 bases to trimming and J lost 7 bases, with 0 bases between them. CDR1 and CDR2 from the germline V gene are SQVTM and ANQGSEA. The length of the CDR3 is 8 residues. RNA extraction gave at least 5 micrograms of total RNA per sample. General observations from the study: Among long-lived donors, naive CD4+ cells were more numerous and diversity higher than in aged donors.

A sample-barcoded 5' primer and a J-beta primer mix were used in a second PCR of about 6 to 12 cycles. A template-switch adaptor containing 12 random nucleotides labeled each cDNA molecule. TCRdb redid the calling of the 5' RACE reads with MiXCR, one entry per CDR3 protein. The repertoire holds 450,000 to 650,000 distinct CDR3 sequences, under 30% seen once, with just under 9% in the top ten. This clonotype has at least ten counts. Its antigen remains unknown. This sample was shared with a second study, whose subject was T cells of mothers and their children. That work adds: All donors were healthy and Caucasian; they were a few mothers and their six children.

The receptor was derived from a boy younger than 18 in good health. V and J are TRBV29-1 and TRBJ2-1; no definite D call. The specimen sequenced was blood. CDR3: CSVNEQFF. CDR3 sequence (DNA): TGCAGCGTTAATGAGCAGTTCTTC.